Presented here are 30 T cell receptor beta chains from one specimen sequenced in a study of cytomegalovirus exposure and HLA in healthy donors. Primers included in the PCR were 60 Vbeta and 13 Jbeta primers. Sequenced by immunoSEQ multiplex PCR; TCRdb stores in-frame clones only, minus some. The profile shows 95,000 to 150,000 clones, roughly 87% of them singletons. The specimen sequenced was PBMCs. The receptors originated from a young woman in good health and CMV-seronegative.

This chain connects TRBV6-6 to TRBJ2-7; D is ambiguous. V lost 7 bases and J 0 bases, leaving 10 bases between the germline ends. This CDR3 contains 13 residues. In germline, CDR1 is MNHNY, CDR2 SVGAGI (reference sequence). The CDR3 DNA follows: TGTGCCAGCATCAAGCAAGTCTCCTACGAGCAGTACTTC. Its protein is CASIKQVSYEQYF.

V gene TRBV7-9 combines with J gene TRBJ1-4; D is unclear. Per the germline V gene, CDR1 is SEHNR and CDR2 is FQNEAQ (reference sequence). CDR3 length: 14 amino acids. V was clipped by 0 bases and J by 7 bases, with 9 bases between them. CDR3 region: CASSLAGQSEKLFF. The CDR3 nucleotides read TGTGCCAGCAGCTTAGCGGGCCAGTCTGAAAAACTGTTTTTT.

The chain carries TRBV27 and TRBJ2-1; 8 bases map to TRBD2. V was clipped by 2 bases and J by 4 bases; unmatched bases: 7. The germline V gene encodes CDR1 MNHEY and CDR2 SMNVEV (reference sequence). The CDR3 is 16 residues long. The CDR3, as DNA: TGTGCCAGCAGTTTAGGACTAGCAACCTATTACAATGAGCAGTTCTTC. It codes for CASSLGLATYYNEQFF.

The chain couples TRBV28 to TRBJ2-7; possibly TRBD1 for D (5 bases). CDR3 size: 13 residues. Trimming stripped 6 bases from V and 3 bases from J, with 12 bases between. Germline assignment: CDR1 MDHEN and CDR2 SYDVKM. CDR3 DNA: TGTGCCAGCAGCACGACAGCCCGCTACGAGCAGTACTTC. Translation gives CASSTTARYEQYF. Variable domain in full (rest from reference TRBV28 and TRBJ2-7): DVKVTQSSRYLVKRTGEKVFLECVQDMDHENMFWYRQDPGLGLRLIYFSYDVKMKEKGDIPEGYSVSREKKERFSLILESASTNQTSMYLCASSTTARYEQYFGPGTRLTVT.

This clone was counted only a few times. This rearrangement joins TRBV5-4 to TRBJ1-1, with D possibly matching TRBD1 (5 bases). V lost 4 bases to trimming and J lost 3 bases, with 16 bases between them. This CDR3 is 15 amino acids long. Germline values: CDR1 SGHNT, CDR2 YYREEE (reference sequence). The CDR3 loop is CASSPSKGLDTEAFF. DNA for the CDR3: TGTGCCAGCAGCCCGAGCAAGGGGCTTGACACTGAAGCTTTCTTT.

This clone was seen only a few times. CDR3 sequence: CASSRGQHQGAQHF. The CDR3 nucleotides read TGTGCCAGCTCCCGAGGACAGCACCAAGGGGCCCAGCATTTT. The genes are TRBV16 and TRBJ1-5; TRBD1 might be the D (6 bases). CDR1 and CDR2 (germline): KGHSY, FQNENV. The V end lost 8 bases, the J end lost 11 bases, and 22 bases lay between the germline ends. CDR3 size: 14 residues.

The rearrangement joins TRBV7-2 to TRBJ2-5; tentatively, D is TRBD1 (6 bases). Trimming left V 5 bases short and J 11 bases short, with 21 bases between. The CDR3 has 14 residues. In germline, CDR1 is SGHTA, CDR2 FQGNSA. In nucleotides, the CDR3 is TGTGCCAGCAGCCTCGACCGGGACACCCAGGAGCAGTACTTC. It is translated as CASSLDRDTQEQYF.

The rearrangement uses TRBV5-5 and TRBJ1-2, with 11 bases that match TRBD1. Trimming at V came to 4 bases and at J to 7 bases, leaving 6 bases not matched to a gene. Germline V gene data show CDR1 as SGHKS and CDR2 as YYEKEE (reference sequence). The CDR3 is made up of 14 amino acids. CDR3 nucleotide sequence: TGTGCCAGCAGCAGCGGACAGGGGGCGTTTGGCTACACCTTC. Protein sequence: CASSSGQGAFGYTF.

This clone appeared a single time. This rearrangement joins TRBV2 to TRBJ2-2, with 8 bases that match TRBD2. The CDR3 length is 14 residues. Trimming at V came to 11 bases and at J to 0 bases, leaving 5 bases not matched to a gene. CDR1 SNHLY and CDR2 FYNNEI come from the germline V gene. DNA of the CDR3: TGTGCCTGTCAGCGGGAGACGAACACCGGGGAGCTGTTTTTT. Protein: CACQRETNTGELFF.

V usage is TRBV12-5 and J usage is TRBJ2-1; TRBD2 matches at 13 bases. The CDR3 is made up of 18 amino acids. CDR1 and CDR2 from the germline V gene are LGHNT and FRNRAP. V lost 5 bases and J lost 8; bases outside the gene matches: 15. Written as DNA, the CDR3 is TGTGCTAGTGGTCCAGGGACAAAAACTAGCGGGGGGGCCTATGAGCAGTTCTTC. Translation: CASGPGTKTSGGAYEQFF.

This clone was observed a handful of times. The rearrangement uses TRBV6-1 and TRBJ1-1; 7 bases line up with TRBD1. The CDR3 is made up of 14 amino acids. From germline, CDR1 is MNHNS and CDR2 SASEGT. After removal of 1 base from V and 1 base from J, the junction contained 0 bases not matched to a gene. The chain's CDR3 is CASSEGTGNTEAFF. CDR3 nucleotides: TGTGCCAGCAGTGAAGGGACAGGGAACACTGAAGCTTTCTTT.

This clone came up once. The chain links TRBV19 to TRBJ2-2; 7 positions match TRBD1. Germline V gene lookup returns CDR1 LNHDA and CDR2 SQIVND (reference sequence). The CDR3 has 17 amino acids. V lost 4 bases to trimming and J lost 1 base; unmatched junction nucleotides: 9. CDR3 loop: CASSTKRGGRNTGELFF. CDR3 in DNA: TGTGCCAGTAGTACAAAAAGAGGGGGCCGGAACACCGGGGAGCTGTTTTTT.

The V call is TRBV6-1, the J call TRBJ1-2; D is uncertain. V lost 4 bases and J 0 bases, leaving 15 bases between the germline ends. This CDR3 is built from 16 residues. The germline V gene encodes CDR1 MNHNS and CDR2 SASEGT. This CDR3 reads CASSGRSSASNYGYTF. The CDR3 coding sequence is TGTGCCAGCAGTGGAAGGAGCAGCGCTTCTAACTATGGCTACACCTTC.

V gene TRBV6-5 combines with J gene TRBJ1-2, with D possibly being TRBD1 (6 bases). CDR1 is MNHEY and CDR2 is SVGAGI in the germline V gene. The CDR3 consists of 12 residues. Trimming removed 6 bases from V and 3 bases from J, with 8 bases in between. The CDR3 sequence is CASRGHDYGYTF. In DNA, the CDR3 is TGTGCCAGCAGGGGACATGACTATGGCTACACCTTC.

CDR3 residues: CSSREPRSPYGYTF. The CDR3 DNA sequence: TGCAGCTCCCGGGAGCCTCGTTCCCCCTATGGCTACACCTTC. The chain links TRBV29-1 to TRBJ1-2, with D uncertain. Germline lookup yields CDR1 SQVTM and CDR2 ANQGSEA. The CDR3 is 14 residues long. Trimming removed 8 bases from V and 4 bases from J, with 20 bases in between.

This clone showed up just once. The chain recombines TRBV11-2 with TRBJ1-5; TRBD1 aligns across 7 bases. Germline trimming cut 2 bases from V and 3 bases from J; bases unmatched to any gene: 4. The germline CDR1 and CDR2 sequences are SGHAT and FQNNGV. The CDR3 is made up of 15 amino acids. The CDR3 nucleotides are TGTGCCAGCAGCTTAACAACAGGGGCCAATCAGCCCCAGCATTTT. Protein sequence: CASSLTTGANQPQHF.

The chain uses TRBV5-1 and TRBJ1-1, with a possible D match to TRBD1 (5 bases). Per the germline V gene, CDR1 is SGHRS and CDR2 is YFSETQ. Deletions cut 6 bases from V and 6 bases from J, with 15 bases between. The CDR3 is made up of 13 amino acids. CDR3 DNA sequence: TGCGCCAGCAACACTTTGGGGGGGGCTGAAGCTTTCTTT. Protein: CASNTLGGAEAFF.

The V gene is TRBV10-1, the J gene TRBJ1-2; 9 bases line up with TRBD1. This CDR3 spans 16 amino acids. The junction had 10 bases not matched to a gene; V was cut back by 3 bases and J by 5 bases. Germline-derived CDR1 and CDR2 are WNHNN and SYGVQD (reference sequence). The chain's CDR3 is CASSELQDRGEYGYTF. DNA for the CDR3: TGCGCCAGCAGTGAACTTCAAGACAGGGGGGAGTATGGCTACACCTTC.

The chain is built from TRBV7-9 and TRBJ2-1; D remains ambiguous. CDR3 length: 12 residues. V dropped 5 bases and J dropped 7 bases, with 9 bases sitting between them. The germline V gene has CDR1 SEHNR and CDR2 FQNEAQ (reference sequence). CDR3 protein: CASSRLVNEQFF. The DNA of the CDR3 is TGTGCCAGCAGCCGACTCGTTAATGAGCAGTTCTTC.

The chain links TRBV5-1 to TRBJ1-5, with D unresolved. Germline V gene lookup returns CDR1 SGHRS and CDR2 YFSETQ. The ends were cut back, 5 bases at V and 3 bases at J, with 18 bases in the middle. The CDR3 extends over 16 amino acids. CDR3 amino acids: CASSPGEGLFNQPQHF. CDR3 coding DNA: TGCGCCAGCAGTCCCGGAGAGGGCCTCTTCAATCAGCCCCAGCATTTT.

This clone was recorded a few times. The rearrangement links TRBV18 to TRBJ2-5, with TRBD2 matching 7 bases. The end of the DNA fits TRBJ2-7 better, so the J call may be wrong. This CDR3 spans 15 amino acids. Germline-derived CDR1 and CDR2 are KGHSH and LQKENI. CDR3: CASSVNGDYPYEQYF. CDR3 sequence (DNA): TGTGCCAGCTCAGTCAACGGGGACTACCCCTACGAGCAGTACTTC.

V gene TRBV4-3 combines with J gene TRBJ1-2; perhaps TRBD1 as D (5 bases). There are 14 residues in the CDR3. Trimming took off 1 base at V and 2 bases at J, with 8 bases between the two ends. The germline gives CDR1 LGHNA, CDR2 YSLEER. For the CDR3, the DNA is TGCGCCAGCAGCCAAGGGGGCAGAAACTATGGCTACACCTTC. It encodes CASSQGGRNYGYTF.

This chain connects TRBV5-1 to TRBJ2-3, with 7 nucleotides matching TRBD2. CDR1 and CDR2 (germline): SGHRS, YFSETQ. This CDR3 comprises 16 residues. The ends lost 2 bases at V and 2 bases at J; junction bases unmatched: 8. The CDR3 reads CASSLPVGGYTDTQYF. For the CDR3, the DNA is TGCGCCAGCAGCTTACCCGTGGGAGGGTACACAGATACGCAGTATTTT.

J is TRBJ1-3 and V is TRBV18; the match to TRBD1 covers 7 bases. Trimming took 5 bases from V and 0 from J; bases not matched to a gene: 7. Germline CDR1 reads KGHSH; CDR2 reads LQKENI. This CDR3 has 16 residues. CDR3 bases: TGTGCCAGCTCATCTACTTACAGGGGCTCTGGAAACACCATATATTTT. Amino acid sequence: CASSSTYRGSGNTIYF. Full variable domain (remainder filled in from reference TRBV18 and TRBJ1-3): NAGVMQNPRHLVRRRGQEARLRCSPMKGHSHVYWYRQLPEEGLKFMVYLQKENIIDESGMPKERFSAEFPKEGPSILRIQQVVRGDSAAYFCASSSTYRGSGNTIYFGEGSWLTVV.

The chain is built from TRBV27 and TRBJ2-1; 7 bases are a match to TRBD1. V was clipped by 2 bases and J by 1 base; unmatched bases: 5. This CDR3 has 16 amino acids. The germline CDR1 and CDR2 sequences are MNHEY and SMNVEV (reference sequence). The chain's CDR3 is CASSLRGRGSYNEQFF. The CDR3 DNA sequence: TGTGCCAGCAGTTTACGGGGCAGGGGGTCCTACAATGAGCAGTTCTTC.

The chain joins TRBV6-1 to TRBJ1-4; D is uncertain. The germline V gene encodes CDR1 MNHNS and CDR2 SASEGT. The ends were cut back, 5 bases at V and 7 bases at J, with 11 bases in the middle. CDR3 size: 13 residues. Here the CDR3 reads CASSIRRSEKLFF. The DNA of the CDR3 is TGTGCCAGCAGTATACGTAGATCTGAAAAACTGTTTTTT.

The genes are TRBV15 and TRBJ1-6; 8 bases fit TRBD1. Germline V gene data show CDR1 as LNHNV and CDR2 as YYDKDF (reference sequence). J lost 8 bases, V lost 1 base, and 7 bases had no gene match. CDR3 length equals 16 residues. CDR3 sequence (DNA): TGTGCCACCAGCAGAGGATTTACAGGGGGAGATTCACCCCTCCACTTT. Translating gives CATSRGFTGGDSPLHF.

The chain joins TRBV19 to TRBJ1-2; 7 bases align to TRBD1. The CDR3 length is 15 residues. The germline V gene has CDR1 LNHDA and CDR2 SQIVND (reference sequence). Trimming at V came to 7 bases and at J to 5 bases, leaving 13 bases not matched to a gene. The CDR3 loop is CASTSAGTAEYGYTF. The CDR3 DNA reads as TGTGCCAGTACGAGCGCTGGGACAGCCGAATATGGCTACACCTTC.

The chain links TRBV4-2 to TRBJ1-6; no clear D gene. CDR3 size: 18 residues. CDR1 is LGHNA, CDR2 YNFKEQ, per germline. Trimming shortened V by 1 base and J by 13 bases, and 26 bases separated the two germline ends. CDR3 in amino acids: CASSQAIPGRPTFAPLHF. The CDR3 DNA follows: TGTGCCAGCAGCCAAGCTATCCCAGGCCGCCCAACATTCGCCCCCCTCCACTTT.

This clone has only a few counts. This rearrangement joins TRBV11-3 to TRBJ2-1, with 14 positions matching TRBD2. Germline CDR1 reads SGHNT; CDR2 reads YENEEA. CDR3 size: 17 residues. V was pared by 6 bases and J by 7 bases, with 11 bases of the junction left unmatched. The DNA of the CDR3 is TGTGCCAGCAGTCCGGTCACAGGACTAGCGGGGGGAAATGAGCAGTTCTTC. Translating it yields CASSPVTGLAGGNEQFF.